Below are 5 T cell receptor beta chains sequenced from a single sample in a study of blood T cells in healthy people across ages. A second PCR, run for about 7 to 12 cycles, used a sample-barcoded 5' primer plus a J-beta primer mix. TCRdb recomputed calls from the 5' RACE reads with MiXCR, one row per CDR3 protein. The sample holds 720,000 or so distinct CDR3 sequences, 40% to 50% seen once. The specimen sequenced was blood. The receptors shown here come from a man older than 75 in good health.

The CDR3 sequence is CASSLDPSGGGQETQYF. As DNA, the CDR3 is TGTGCCAGCAGCTTAGATCCTAGCGGGGGGGGCCAAGAGACCCAGTACTTC. V is TRBV7-2 and J is TRBJ2-5; 12 bases match TRBD2. Unmatched junction bases numbered 4, after V lost 1 base and J lost 1 base. Per germline, CDR1 SGHTA and CDR2 FQGNSA. This CDR3 has 17 residues.

The chain links TRBV3-1 to TRBJ2-1, with D possibly being TRBD1 or TRBD2 (6 bases each). Trimming removed 2 bases from V and 3 bases from J, with 11 bases in between. CDR3 length equals 15 residues. From germline, CDR1 is LGHDT and CDR2 YNNKEL (reference sequence). The CDR3 sequence: CASSQRGDLYNEQFF. The CDR3, as DNA: TGTGCCAGCAGCCAAAGGGGGGACCTCTACAATGAGCAGTTCTTC.

The chain recombines TRBV27 with TRBJ2-4; D gene ambiguous. The J call could be wrong; TRBJ2-7 is a better fit for the DNA end. Germline CDR1 MNHEY, CDR2 SMNVEV (reference sequence). The CDR3 is 16 residues long. The DNA for the CDR3 is TGTGCCAGCAGTACACTTGGGGTGTCTTCGGGCCACGAGCAGTACTTC. Its protein is CASSTLGVSSGHEQYF.

This clonotype was counted between two and nine times. The chain joins TRBV6-1 to TRBJ2-1, with 10 bases aligning to TRBD2. Per germline, CDR1 MNHNS and CDR2 SASEGT. V was pared by 4 bases and J by 3 bases, with 3 bases of the junction left unmatched. The CDR3 loop spans 15 amino acids. CDR3 DNA sequence: TGTGCCAGCAGTGGTAGCGGGAGGAACTACAATGAGCAGTTCTTC. Translated: CASSGSGRNYNEQFF.

Ten or more counts support this clonotype. V and J are TRBV3-1 and TRBJ2-7; 7 bases align to TRBD1. The germline CDR1 and CDR2 sequences are LGHDT and YNNKEL (reference sequence). Trimming removed 4 bases from V and 0 bases from J; junction bases left unmatched: 6. The CDR3 loop spans 15 amino acids. In DNA, the CDR3 is TGTGCCAGCAGCCCCGGGACAGTCCTCTCCTACGAGCAGTACTTC. The encoded protein is CASSPGTVLSYEQYF.